Listed here are 17 T cell receptor beta chains from one sample, sequenced in a study of blood T cell repertoires in COVID-19. TCRdb keeps only in-frame clones here, not all; method: immunoSEQ multiplex PCR. The sample records tens of thousands of clones, roughly 90% being singletons. Sequencing used peripheral blood. The receptors stem from a man aged 55 to 70 with acute or convalescent COVID-19.

This clone has only a few counts. The chain recombines TRBV5-1 with TRBJ2-1, with D perhaps matching TRBD2 (5 bases). The ends were cut back, 3 bases at V and 0 bases at J, with 13 bases in the middle. The CDR3 loop spans 16 amino acids. CDR1 is SGHRS and CDR2 is YFSETQ in the germline V gene. CDR3 region: CASSSTGTSSYNEQFF. DNA of the CDR3: TGCGCCAGCAGCTCTACTGGCACTAGCTCCTACAATGAGCAGTTCTTC.

The chain links TRBV5-1 to TRBJ2-5, with 9 bases that match TRBD2. The CDR3 covers 14 residues. Per germline, CDR1 SGHRS and CDR2 YFSETQ. With 3 bases clipped from V and 3 bases from J, the junction kept 3 bases outside the gene matches. In DNA form, the CDR3 reads TGCGCCAGCAGCTCCGGGACTAGCAAAGAGACCCAGTACTTC. This encodes CASSSGTSKETQYF.

This clone was picked up one time. The rearrangement links TRBV24-1 to TRBJ1-5, with TRBD1 identical over 8 bases. The junction had 9 bases not matched to a gene; V was cut back by 4 bases and J by 5 bases. This CDR3 spans 16 amino acids. The germline CDR1 and CDR2 sequences are KGHDR and SFDVKD. The CDR3 here is CATSDAGQGGDQPQHF. The CDR3, as DNA: TGTGCCACCAGTGACGCCGGACAGGGAGGGGATCAGCCCCAGCATTTT.

The chain couples TRBV6-2 or TRBV6-3 to TRBJ1-2; D is unresolved. Per germline, CDR1 MNHEY and CDR2 SVGEGT. The CDR3 totals 14 residues. Trimming pared 0 bases from V and 9 bases from J, leaving 14 bases between. The CDR3 spells CASSYSSGIDRYTF. As DNA, the CDR3 is TGTGCCAGCAGTTACTCGTCGGGGATTGATCGCTACACCTTC.

The chain carries TRBV11-1 and TRBJ2-2; 10 bases agree with TRBD1. The CDR3 runs 15 residues. Germline V gene data show CDR1 as SGHAT and CDR2 as FQDESV (reference sequence). V trimming: 5 bases; J trimming: 4 bases; junction bases outside the gene matches: 4. The CDR3 DNA is TGTGCCAGCAGCCCCCGGGACAGGGGCACCGGGGAGCTGTTTTTT. Translation gives CASSPRDRGTGELFF.

CDR3 amino acids: CASSTYRRGHGYEQYF. For the CDR3, the DNA is TGTGCCAGCAGCACCTATCGGAGGGGGCATGGGTACGAGCAGTACTTC. The chain carries TRBV21-1 and TRBJ2-7; the table names TRBD1, a call not compared with the DNA. TRBV21-1 is recorded as a pseudogene. CDR3 length equals 16 residues.

The chain couples TRBV6-5 to TRBJ2-7, with D uncertain. CDR1 is MNHEY, CDR2 SVGAGI, per germline. V was trimmed by 6 bases and J by 7 bases, leaving 22 bases between them. The length of the CDR3 is 15 residues. The CDR3 sequence: CASSSDSFAAREQYF. CDR3 sequence (DNA): TGTGCCAGCAGCTCGGATAGCTTTGCGGCGAGGGAGCAGTACTTC.

The gene calls are TRBV6-5 and TRBJ2-2; maybe TRBD2 (5 bases). Germline loops: CDR1 MNHEY, CDR2 SVGAGI. There are 16 residues in the CDR3. V lost 2 bases to trimming and J lost 5 bases, with 15 bases between them. CDR3 sequence reads: CASSYGLSDKTGELFF. As DNA, the CDR3 is TGTGCCAGCAGTTACGGACTCTCCGATAAAACCGGGGAGCTGTTTTTT.

This chain links TRBV5-4 with TRBJ1-2; D is possibly TRBD1 (6 bases). Per the germline V gene, CDR1 is SGHNT and CDR2 is YYREEE (reference sequence). This CDR3 has 16 residues. The V end lost 1 base, the J end lost 6 bases, and 19 bases lay between the germline ends. CDR3 residues: CASSLIGVGGVNGYTF. CDR3 nucleotides: TGTGCCAGCAGCTTGATCGGAGTTGGGGGCGTTAATGGCTACACCTTC.

The chain combines TRBV7-9 with TRBJ1-1; D uncertain. Germline values: CDR1 SEHNR, CDR2 FQNEAQ (reference sequence). The CDR3 runs 16 residues. V lost 5 bases and J 3 bases, leaving 19 bases between the germline ends. CDR3 DNA sequence: TGTGCCAGCAGCACTCGCGGGGTGTTGAAGGACACTGAAGCTTTCTTT. This gives the protein CASSTRGVLKDTEAFF.

DNA of the CDR3: TGTGCCAGCAGTTACACAGGCTTGGGGAGCTACACCTTC. This codes for CASSYTGLGSYTF. The chain joins TRBV6-5 to TRBJ1-2, with a tentative D call TRBD1 (5 bases). Trimming took 2 bases from V and 9 from J, leaving 13 bases between them. The CDR3 is made up of 13 amino acids. CDR1 MNHEY and CDR2 SVGAGI come from the germline V gene.

Points on this clone: Compared with germline, one end of the junction differs, possibly owing to a read error. V gene TRBV4-3 combines with J gene TRBJ2-1; 9 bases match TRBD2. The germline CDR1 and CDR2 sequences are LGHNA and YSLEER. The CDR3 is 14 amino acids. The CDR3 loop is CASSQESGGTSVVF. CDR3 in DNA: TGCGCCAGCAGCCAAGAGAGCGGGGGGACCTCCGTGGTCTTC.

V usage is TRBV7-2 and J usage is TRBJ1-1; possibly TRBD1 for D (6 bases). Trimming left V 5 bases short and J 0 bases short, with 10 bases between. Germline values: CDR1 SGHTA, CDR2 FQGNSA. The CDR3 spans 14 residues. The chain's CDR3 is CASSQWTVNTEAFF. The CDR3 region has the DNA TGTGCCAGCAGCCAATGGACAGTGAACACTGAAGCTTTCTTT.

Only one count was recorded for this clone. This sequence joins TRBV11-2 and TRBJ2-5; TRBD2 aligns across 8 bases. Germline V gene sequence: CDR1 SGHAT, CDR2 FQNNGV. The V gene end was trimmed by 0 bases and the J gene end by 3 bases; junction bases not matched to a gene: 12. This CDR3 contains 18 residues. The CDR3: CASSLEFPGRGAKETQYF. Written as DNA, the CDR3 is TGTGCCAGCAGCTTAGAGTTTCCCGGGAGGGGTGCCAAAGAGACCCAGTACTTC.

As concerns this clone: A read error may account for a junction end that differs from germline. The chain carries TRBV7-7 and TRBJ2-2; D is possibly TRBD1 (6 bases). Looked up from germline, CDR1 is SSHAT and CDR2 is FNYEAQ (reference sequence). The CDR3 contains 14 residues. Here the CDR3 DNA reads TGTGCTAGCAGCTCGGACAGGAACACCGGGGAGCTGTTTTTT. Its translation is CASSSDRNTGELFF. Looking up the rest from reference TRBV7-7 and TRBJ2-2 gives the full variable domain: GAGVSQSPRYKVTKRGQDVTLRCDPISSHATLYWYQQALGQGPEFLTYFNYEAQPDKSGLPSDRFSAERPEGSISTLTIQRTEQRDSAMYRCASSSDRNTGELFFGEGSRLTVL.

The V and J genes are TRBV5-1 and TRBJ1-4; D unclear. CDR1 and CDR2 (germline): SGHRS, YFSETQ. V dropped 5 bases and J dropped 6 bases, with 14 bases sitting between them. The CDR3 is 14 amino acids. CDR3: CASSLLAADEKLFF. The CDR3 nucleotides read TGCGCCAGCAGTCTGCTCGCGGCCGATGAAAAACTGTTTTTT.

The chain carries TRBV5-6 and TRBJ1-4; 9 nucleotides line up with TRBD1. V dropped 3 bases and J dropped 1; count of bases not matched to a gene: 7. This CDR3 is built from 17 residues. Germline assignment: CDR1 SGHDT and CDR2 YYEEEE. The CDR3 reads CASSSTRQGGTNEKLFF. CDR3 coding DNA: TGTGCCAGCAGCTCAACTCGACAGGGGGGAACTAATGAAAAACTGTTTTTT. The whole variable domain, remainder taken from reference TRBV5-6 and TRBJ1-4, is DAGVTQSPTHLIKTRGQQVTLRCSPKSGHDTVSWYQQALGQGPQFIFQYYEEEERQRGNFPDRFSGHQFPNYSSELNVNALLLGDSALYLCASSSTRQGGTNEKLFFGSGTQLSVL.